Listed below are T cell receptor beta chains from one sample, sequenced in a study of cytomegalovirus exposure and HLA in healthy donors. The protocol was immunoSEQ multiplex PCR, while the TCRdb copy is restricted to in-frame clones and leaves out a portion. The sample holds about 120,000 clones, around 86% seen once. Sequencing was performed on PBMCs. The receptors shown here come from a man aged 18 to 29 in good health and CMV-seronegative. Each CDR3 is given with its conserved first and last residue. Expanded clones are given a class, and other clones once, few, many or no size at all.

V | size | CDR3
TRBV2 | few | CASSEREVRGSPLHF
TRBV9 | NA | CASSAGGRGPTQYF
TRBV5-8 | NA | CASSPYRGSPLHF
TRBV27 | NA | CASSLTERYEQYF
TRBV7-2 | NA | CASSLLGSSYEQYF
TRBV7-9 | NA | CASNFVTEAFF
TRBV6-5 | NA | CASSKAGARETQYF
TRBV6-5 | NA | CASSPSDRGGTEAFF
TRBV6-4 | NA | CASSGGGGYTF
TRBV9 | once | CASSPGYEQFF